The present entry profiles one TCR beta chain with its context. This specimen belongs to a study of blood T cell repertoires in COVID-19. Germline V gene lookup returns CDR1 KGHSH and CDR2 LQKENI. The CDR3 totals 14 residues. The ends lost 5 bases at V and 1 base at J; junction bases unmatched: 5. The protocol was immunoSEQ multiplex PCR, while the TCRdb copy is restricted to in-frame clones and leaves out a portion. The table has approximately 130,000 clones, roughly four fifths seen once. This clonotype was sampled from a human donor in a cohort sampled during active COVID-19. This chain uses TRBV18 with TRBJ2-7; 7 nucleotides match TRBD2. What was sequenced was peripheral blood. The CDR3 spells CASSTPGLSYEQYF. As DNA, the CDR3 is TGTGCCAGCTCAACTCCGGGACTATCCTACGAGCAGTACTTC.